The sequence of this T cell receptor (beta chain) was determined in a study of T cell responses to AZD1222 COVID-19 vaccine. CDR1 and CDR2 (germline): GTSNPN, SVGIG (reference sequence). This CDR3 region has 13 residues. Trimming removed 2 bases from V and 7 bases from J, with 12 bases in between. Produced via immunoSEQ multiplex PCR; TCRdb's table is partial and in-frame only. This repertoire shows roughly 150,000 clones, around 92% found once; its top ten account for around 2.3%. This chain links TRBV30 with TRBJ1-5, with D hard to call. This receptor was obtained from an adult in good health. This sample comprised peripheral blood, obtained on day 0 of AZD1222 vaccination. The CDR3 region is CAWSLGARQPQHF. For the CDR3, the DNA is TGTGCCTGGAGTCTGGGAGCGAGGCAGCCCCAGCATTTT.